One and the same sample provided the 27 T cell receptor beta chains below, sequenced in a study of OX40 agonist ivuxolimab in advanced cancers. Assay: immunoSEQ multiplex PCR; the TCRdb copy retains only in-frame clones and omits some. The data show over 70,000 clones, approximately 91% seen once. Sequencing used CD4+ or CD8+ T cells sorted from blood, obtained in a trial of the OX40 agonist ivuxolimab. The source is an adult with an advanced solid tumor such as melanoma, head and neck, liver or kidney cancer.

The chain combines TRBV7-8 with TRBJ2-1; 10 bases match TRBD1. The CDR3 loop spans 15 amino acids. J lost 3 bases, V lost 4 bases, and 3 bases had no gene match. Germline CDR1 is SGHVS and CDR2 is FQNEAQ. The CDR3 reads CASSSGTGVYNEQFF. CDR3 bases: TGTGCCAGCAGCTCAGGGACAGGGGTCTACAATGAGCAGTTCTTC.

The chain joins TRBV5-4 to TRBJ2-7; 16 nucleotides match TRBD2. The CDR3 covers 18 residues. The ends lost 4 bases at V and 0 bases at J; junction bases unmatched: 7. The V gene's germline CDR1 is SGHNT and CDR2 YYREEE (reference sequence). As DNA, the CDR3 is TGTGCCAGCAGCAAGGGACTAGCGGGAGGGCTAGCCTCCTACGAGCAGTACTTC. Translation: CASSKGLAGGLASYEQYF.

V and J are TRBV5-4 and TRBJ2-2; 15 bases agree with TRBD2. Trimming cost V 4 bases and J 5 bases; bases outside gene matches: 6. CDR3 length: 17 amino acids. The V gene's germline CDR1 is SGHNT and CDR2 YYREEE (reference sequence). The CDR3 coding sequence is TGTGCCAGCAGCCGGACTAGCGGGAGGGCCGGGACCGGGGAGCTGTTTTTT. This translates into CASSRTSGRAGTGELFF.

This chain links TRBV5-1 with TRBJ1-4; D ambiguous. The CDR3 is made up of 16 amino acids. The V and J ends lost 0 bases and 4 bases respectively, with 13 bases between them. Germline V CDR1 and CDR2: SGHRS, YFSETQ. The CDR3 sequence is CASSLAGGSFNEKLFF. The CDR3 DNA sequence: TGCGCCAGCAGCTTGGCCGGAGGGAGTTTTAATGAAAAACTGTTTTTT.

The chain joins TRBV7-2 to TRBJ2-3; D perhaps matches TRBD1 (6 bases). The V gene lost 5 bases and the J gene lost 5 bases, with 20 bases spanning the gap. Germline CDR1 SGHTA, CDR2 FQGNSA. This CDR3 comprises 16 residues. The DNA of the CDR3 is TGTGCCAGCAGCCTGCGACAGGTGGGAGCTGGAGATACGCAGTATTTT. It translates to CASSLRQVGAGDTQYF.

The chain is built from TRBV9 and TRBJ2-5, with 15 bases identical to TRBD2. V shed 3 bases, J shed 5 bases, and the junction held 5 bases outside the gene matches. Germline values: CDR1 SGDLS, CDR2 YYNGEE. The CDR3 is 16 residues long. Here the CDR3 DNA reads TGTGCCAGCAGCGCCGGACTAGCGGGAGGGGGGGAGACCCAGTACTTC. Translation gives CASSAGLAGGGETQYF.

The chain carries TRBV2 and TRBJ2-7; the match to TRBD2 covers 11 bases. The CDR3 spans 15 residues. Trimming took 5 bases from V and 6 from J; bases not matched to a gene: 9. Germline V CDR1 and CDR2: SNHLY, FYNNEI. CDR3 amino acids: CASSPVLAGGSEQYF. In nucleotides, the CDR3 is TGTGCCAGCAGTCCCGTGCTAGCGGGAGGATCCGAGCAGTACTTC.

The V call is TRBV6-6, the J call TRBJ1-5; D is undetermined. The CDR3 length is 13 residues. V was trimmed by 2 bases and J by 1 base, leaving 3 bases between them. From germline, CDR1 is MNHNY and CDR2 SVGAGI (reference sequence). The CDR3 bases are TGTGCCAGCAGTTACGAGAGCAATCAGCCCCAGCATTTT. Its translation is CASSYESNQPQHF.

There are a few counts of this clone. The V gene is TRBV19, the J gene TRBJ1-2; D is perhaps TRBD1 (5 bases). The CDR3 sequence is 13 residues long. Germline lookup yields CDR1 LNHDA and CDR2 SQIVND (reference sequence). Trimming left V 6 bases short and J 4 bases short, with 12 bases between. CDR3 amino acids: CASRSGTFYGYTF. The CDR3 nucleotides are TGTGCCAGTAGATCGGGGACCTTCTATGGCTACACCTTC. Full variable domain (missing parts from reference TRBV19 and TRBJ1-2): DGGITQSPKYLFRKEGQNVTLSCEQNLNHDAMYWYRQDPGQGLRLIYYSQIVNDFQKGDIAEGYSVSREKKESFPLTVTSAQKNPTAFYLCASRSGTFYGYTFGSGTRLTVV.

This clone was seen ten or more times. V is TRBV2 and J is TRBJ1-3, with TRBD1 identical over 8 bases. The CDR3 sequence is 15 residues long. After removal of 4 bases from V and 2 bases from J, the junction contained 4 bases not matched to a gene. Germline CDR1 and CDR2: SNHLY and FYNNEI. Here the CDR3 reads CASSAPGGPGNTIYF. The CDR3 DNA reads as TGTGCCAGCAGTGCCCCAGGGGGCCCTGGAAACACCATATATTTT.

The gene calls are TRBV10-3 and TRBJ2-1, with D perhaps matching TRBD2 (6 bases). V shed 6 bases and J shed 0 bases, with 15 bases lying between them. CDR1 and CDR2 (germline): ENHRY, SYGVKD. The CDR3 has 16 amino acids. DNA of the CDR3: TGTGCCATCAGGGGGAGCGGGCCGAGCTCCTACAATGAGCAGTTCTTC. Its translation: CAIRGSGPSSYNEQFF.

The genes are TRBV29-1 and TRBJ2-5, with a tentative D call TRBD2 (5 bases). Trimming removed 5 bases from V and 4 bases from J, with 14 bases in between. Germline V gene sequence: CDR1 SQVTM, CDR2 ANQGSEA. The CDR3 consists of 13 residues. CDR3: CSVHHSGRETQYF. CDR3 DNA: TGCAGCGTTCACCACAGTGGGAGAGAGACCCAGTACTTC.

The gene calls are TRBV28 and TRBJ1-2; D remains unclear. Germline lookup yields CDR1 MDHEN and CDR2 SYDVKM. With 6 bases removed from V and 3 bases from J, the gap between germline ends came to 14 bases. There are 14 residues in the CDR3. CDR3 in DNA: TGTGCCAGCAGCCAGAGCACTCTCTACTATGGCTACACCTTC. Protein sequence: CASSQSTLYYGYTF.

This CDR3 reads CASSGLAHTLTDTQYF. CDR3 DNA sequence: TGTGCCAGCAGTGGTCTAGCTCACACGCTCACAGATACGCAGTATTTT. The gene calls are TRBV6-4 and TRBJ2-3; D may be TRBD2 (5 bases). The CDR3 is 16 residues long. V lost 4 bases to trimming and J lost 2 bases, with 16 bases between them. Germline V CDR1 and CDR2: MRHNA, SNTAGT.

The CDR3 is CASSFRGLPTYTQYF. CDR3 nucleotides: TGTGCCAGCAGCTTTCGCGGACTCCCCACGTATACGCAGTATTTT. The gene calls are TRBV11-1 and TRBJ2-3, with D possibly TRBD2 on 5 matching bases. Trimming took off 3 bases at V and 7 bases at J, with 17 bases between the two ends. The germline V gene has CDR1 SGHAT and CDR2 FQDESV (reference sequence). The CDR3 contains 15 residues.

Remarks on this clone: This same CDR3 is encoded by further DNA sequences in the sample. CDR3 in DNA: TGTGCCAGCAGTCCGTACAATGAGCAGTTCTTC. This translates into CASSPYNEQFF. This chain connects TRBV28 to TRBJ2-1; D remains ambiguous. The V gene lost 5 bases and the J gene lost 4 bases, with 3 bases spanning the gap. Looked up from germline, CDR1 is MDHEN and CDR2 is SYDVKM. There are 11 residues in the CDR3.

CDR3 sequence (DNA): TGTGCCAGCAGCAACACCAAAGAGACCCAGTACTTC. Residues: CASSNTKETQYF. This sequence joins TRBV7-2 and TRBJ2-5; unclear D gene. The CDR3 covers 12 residues. The V gene lost 5 bases and the J gene lost 3 bases, with 7 bases spanning the gap. In germline, CDR1 is SGHTA, CDR2 FQGNSA.

The V gene is TRBV11-2, the J gene TRBJ2-7; 10 nucleotides line up with TRBD1. This CDR3 spans 14 amino acids. Per the germline V gene, CDR1 is SGHAT and CDR2 is FQNNGV. Trimming took 10 bases from V and 3 from J; bases not matched to a gene: 9. CDR3 amino acids: CATSSDRGYYEQYF. In nucleotides, the CDR3 is TGTGCCACCTCTTCGGACAGGGGGTACTACGAGCAGTACTTC.

The chain couples TRBV7-3 to TRBJ1-1; unclear D gene. V was pared by 1 base and J by 0 bases, with 6 bases between. Germline lookup yields CDR1 SGHTA and CDR2 FQGTGA. CDR3 length: 14 residues. CDR3: CASSLRGMNTEAFF. The CDR3, as DNA: TGTGCCAGCAGCTTAAGAGGGATGAACACTGAAGCTTTCTTT.

The J gene is TRBJ2-4, the V gene TRBV7-2, with TRBD2 matching over 15 bases. With 5 bases clipped from V and 5 bases from J, the junction kept 4 bases outside the gene matches. Per the germline V gene, CDR1 is SGHTA and CDR2 is FQGNSA. The CDR3 has 16 amino acids. CDR3 loop: CASSPGLAGGQNIQYF. For the CDR3, the DNA is TGTGCCAGCAGCCCGGGACTAGCGGGAGGCCAAAACATTCAGTACTTC.

The chain couples TRBV27 to TRBJ1-6, with D perhaps TRBD1 (5 bases). This CDR3 has 14 residues. Trimming removed 6 bases at V and 7 bases at J, with 13 bases between. Germline-derived CDR1 and CDR2 are MNHEY and SMNVEV (reference sequence). The CDR3 spells CASRYDSLNSPLHF. The CDR3 coding sequence is TGTGCCAGCAGATATGACAGTCTGAATTCACCCCTCCACTTT.

The genes are TRBV15 and TRBJ2-4; 10 bases align to TRBD1. CDR3 length equals 17 residues. CDR1 is LNHNV, CDR2 YYDKDF, per germline (reference sequence). Unmatched junction bases numbered 11, after V lost 1 base and J lost 8 bases. CDR3 region: CATSRALPGQGRDIQYF. CDR3 nucleotide sequence: TGTGCCACCAGCAGAGCCCTTCCGGGACAGGGGAGGGACATTCAGTACTTC.

The J gene is TRBJ2-1, the V gene TRBV25-1; D is unresolved. From germline, CDR1 is MGHDK and CDR2 SYGVNS. V was pared by 7 bases and J by 9 bases, with 16 bases between. The CDR3 is made up of 13 amino acids. Here the CDR3 reads CASTEPASLEQFF. Written as DNA, the CDR3 is TGTGCCAGCACCGAACCCGCTTCGCTTGAGCAGTTCTTC.

In DNA, the CDR3 is TGTGCCAGCAGCGTAGCCGCGACAGCCCGATACGAGCAGTACTTC. Protein sequence: CASSVAATARYEQYF. The chain uses TRBV9 and TRBJ2-7; D is perhaps TRBD1 (5 bases). V shed 0 bases and J shed 4 bases, with 14 bases lying between them. Germline V gives CDR1 SGDLS, CDR2 YYNGEE. CDR3 length: 15 residues.

The CDR3 spells CASSSSTGWETQYF. CDR3 coding DNA: TGTGCCAGCAGCTCATCGACAGGGTGGGAGACCCAGTACTTC. This chain connects TRBV5-4 to TRBJ2-5, with TRBD1 matching over 7 bases. V lost 3 bases and J lost 5; bases outside the gene matches: 7. CDR1 is SGHNT, CDR2 YYREEE, per germline (reference sequence). This CDR3 comprises 14 residues.

The chain uses TRBV29-1 and TRBJ2-5; no clear D gene. The V end lost 5 bases, the J end lost 9 bases, and 13 bases lay between the germline ends. Germline loops: CDR1 SQVTM, CDR2 ANQGSEA. The CDR3 contains 11 residues. The CDR3 here is CSVRVERPQYF. The CDR3 coding sequence is TGCAGCGTTCGGGTGGAGAGACCCCAGTACTTC.

The chain is built from TRBV11-2 and TRBJ2-2; 8 bases are a match to TRBD2. With V trimmed by 5 bases and J by 8 bases, 7 bases remained unmatched. The germline V gene encodes CDR1 SGHAT and CDR2 FQNNGV. This CDR3 comprises 14 residues. The CDR3 sequence: CASSTYSGTGELFF. The CDR3 nucleotides read TGTGCCAGCAGCACATATAGCGGGACGGGGGAGCTGTTTTTT.